This TCR beta chain was retrieved from a study of T cells in Graves' hyperthyroidism and ophthalmopathy. Study-level background: Any treatment followed the collection of peripheral blood at initial diagnosis.

Orbital computed tomography, thyroid ultrasound, serum thyroxine and TRAb, and clinical symptoms together informed the diagnoses. This clonotype has at least ten counts. Germline and junction disagree at one end, which may indicate a read error. RNA transcripts gave rise to amplified TCR beta CDR3 regions. The HTBI primer set was used in a first-round RT-PCR of the TCR CDR3. Via MiXCR, TCRdb re-called the multiplex PCR reads, giving one row per CDR3 protein. The sample has around 350,000 distinct CDR3 sequences, about a sixth seen once; the top ten hold more than 30%. The CDR3 runs to 14 residues. The germline V gene encodes CDR1 SEHNR and CDR2 FQNEAQ (reference sequence).

The chain uses TRBV7-9 and TRBJ2-2; D not resolved. This receptor was identified in a woman aged 30 to 39 with Graves' hyperthyroidism that later progressed to Graves' ophthalmopathy. The sample comprised blood. CDR3 residues: CASSLDLNAGELFF. DNA of the CDR3: TGTGCCAGCAGCTTAGATCTGAACGCCGGGGAGCTGTTTTTT.